Listed here are 5 T cell receptor beta chains from one sample, sequenced in a study of cytomegalovirus exposure and HLA in healthy donors. Primers: 60 Vbeta forward and 13 Jbeta reverse. Sequenced by immunoSEQ multiplex PCR; TCRdb stores in-frame clones only, minus some. The sample consists of about 190,000 clones, approximately 82% of them appearing once. The source material was PBMCs. The receptors come from a woman aged 25-40 years in good health and CMV-seronegative.

This sequence joins TRBV5-1 and TRBJ1-1; 11 bases map to TRBD1. Trimming at V came to 2 bases and at J to 2 bases, leaving 2 bases not matched to a gene. This CDR3 region has 15 residues. Germline V gives CDR1 SGHRS, CDR2 YFSETQ. CDR3 nucleotides: TGCGCCAGCAGCTTAAGGACAGGGGGCAACACTGAAGCTTTCTTT. Translating gives CASSLRTGGNTEAFF.

This chain connects TRBV28 to TRBJ1-5; D unresolved. The CDR3 runs to 16 residues. The V end lost 5 bases, the J end lost 4 bases, and 18 bases lay between the germline ends. Germline V gives CDR1 MDHEN, CDR2 SYDVKM. In DNA, the CDR3 is TGTGCCAGCAGTCCGGGGAAGGGTGGTACGAATCAGCCCCAGCATTTT. Translated: CASSPGKGGTNQPQHF.

V gene TRBV10-1 combines with J gene TRBJ2-1; 12 bases line up with TRBD2. With 4 bases clipped from V and 15 bases from J, the junction kept 4 bases outside the gene matches. There are 12 residues in the CDR3. Germline CDR1 WNHNN, CDR2 SYGVQD (reference sequence). CDR3: CASSASGGAGFF. The CDR3 DNA sequence: TGCGCCAGCAGTGCTAGCGGGGGGGCAGGGTTCTTC.

This chain connects TRBV7-2 to TRBJ1-4; the match to TRBD1 covers 8 bases. The CDR3 sequence is 16 residues long. With 5 bases clipped from V and 0 bases from J, the junction kept 5 bases outside the gene matches. The V gene's germline CDR1 is SGHTA and CDR2 FQGNSA. The CDR3 is CASSPQGGTTNEKLFF. CDR3 sequence (DNA): TGTGCCAGCAGCCCACAGGGGGGGACAACTAATGAAAAACTGTTTTTT. Supplemented by reference TRBV7-2 and TRBJ1-4, the full variable domain reads GAGVSQSPSNKVTEKGKDVELRCDPISGHTALYWYRQSLGQGLEFLIYFQGNSAPDKSGLPSDRFSAERTGGSVSTLTIQRTQQEDSAVYLCASSPQGGTTNEKLFFGSGTQLSVL.

This chain connects TRBV6-4 to TRBJ2-1; the match to TRBD1 covers 7 bases. CDR1 and CDR2 from the germline V gene are MRHNA and SNTAGT. Trimming removed 5 bases from V and 3 bases from J; junction bases left unmatched: 4. This CDR3 has 14 residues. The CDR3 DNA is TGTGCCAGCAGTCGACAGGGTGGCTACAATGAGCAGTTCTTC. Translating gives CASSRQGGYNEQFF.